The 20 T cell receptor beta chains listed next were all sequenced from one sample in a study of chemoradiotherapy in HPV16-positive cancers. TCRdb's table, derived via immunoSEQ multiplex PCR, lists solely in-frame clones and lacks some. There are 65,000 to 80,000 clones in the sample; roughly 90% occur only once, and 3.5% to 4.5% lies in the top ten. The sequenced sample was blood, obtained from a patient who underwent chemoradiotherapy. These receptors were taken from a human donor with HPV-associated anogenital cancer.

V is TRBV27 and J is TRBJ2-7; 9 positions match TRBD1. This CDR3 comprises 15 residues. V gave up 6 bases and J gave up 6 bases; unmatched junction bases: 12. Germline V gene sequence: CDR1 MNHEY, CDR2 SMNVEV (reference sequence). Written as DNA, the CDR3 is TGTGCCAGCAGCTCCCCCGGGACAGGGATCGCCGAGCAGTACTTC. It translates to CASSSPGTGIAEQYF.

V usage is TRBV10-3 and J usage is TRBJ1-2; 8 nucleotides match TRBD1. The CDR3 has 13 residues. With 10 bases clipped from V and 5 bases from J, the junction kept 9 bases outside the gene matches. CDR1 ENHRY and CDR2 SYGVKD come from the germline V gene. The CDR3 bases are TGTGCCAGCAATTCCGGGACAGGTTATGGCTACACCTTC. Amino acids: CASNSGTGYGYTF.

CDR3 in amino acids: CASRLPRV. The CDR3 nucleotides are TGTGCAAGTCGCTTACCTCGTGTC. The rearrangement joins TRBV12-2 to TRBJ2-7; TRBD2 is taken as the D call from the table, unchecked against the DNA. TRBV12-2 is termed a pseudogene. This CDR3 has 8 amino acids.

With respect to this clone: Other DNA sequences of this sample code for an identical CDR3. The CDR3 coding sequence is TGTGCCAGCAGTTACCGGGTGAACTATGGCTACACCTTC. It yields the protein CASSYRVNYGYTF. The rearrangement joins TRBV6-5 to TRBJ1-2; D is undetermined. From germline, CDR1 is MNHEY and CDR2 SVGAGI. CDR3 length equals 13 residues. Trimming took off 2 bases at V and 2 bases at J, with 6 bases between the two ends.

This clone has a handful of counts. This sequence joins TRBV7-2 and TRBJ2-1; either TRBD1 or TRBD2 may supply D (5 bases each). This CDR3 region has 14 residues. Trimming shortened V by 5 bases and J by 3 bases, and 11 bases separated the two germline ends. Germline CDR1 is SGHTA and CDR2 is FQGNSA. The CDR3 reads CASSPGRGYNEQFF. DNA for the CDR3: TGTGCCAGCAGCCCGGGACGAGGCTACAATGAGCAGTTCTTC.

The rearrangement uses TRBV19 and TRBJ1-5; weak D call: TRBD1 (5 bases). The CDR3 loop spans 16 amino acids. Between the trimmed V and J ends, which lost 1 base and 4 bases, there was a span of 14 bases. CDR1 and CDR2 (germline): LNHDA, SQIVND (reference sequence). CDR3 in amino acids: CASSIAPLRGNQPQHF. CDR3 coding DNA: TGTGCCAGTAGTATAGCCCCTCTGCGGGGGAATCAGCCCCAGCATTTT. The full variable domain, its missing parts supplied by reference TRBV19 and TRBJ1-5, is DGGITQSPKYLFRKEGQNVTLSCEQNLNHDAMYWYRQDPGQGLRLIYYSQIVNDFQKGDIAEGYSVSREKKESFPLTVTSAQKNPTAFYLCASSIAPLRGNQPQHFGDGTRLSIL.

The chain joins TRBV30 to TRBJ1-1; D remains ambiguous. The germline gives CDR1 GTSNPN, CDR2 SVGIG (reference sequence). V lost 0 bases and J lost 1, with 3 bases in between. This CDR3 has 12 residues. The CDR3 loop is CAWSVGNTEAFF. CDR3 sequence (DNA): TGTGCCTGGAGTGTGGGGAACACTGAAGCTTTCTTT. The full variable domain, completed using reference TRBV30 and TRBJ1-1, is SQTIHQWPATLVQPVGSPLSLECTVEGTSNPNLYWYRQAAGRGLQLLFYSVGIGQISSEVPQNLSASRPQDRQFILSSKKLLLSDSGFYLCAWSVGNTEAFFGQGTRLTVV.

About this clone itself: An end of the junction does not agree with germline; a read error may underlie this. CDR3 sequence reads: CASSLGLAGGILF. The DNA of the CDR3 is TGTGCCAGCAGCTTGGGTCTAGCGGGAGGGATCCTATTT. V and J are TRBV5-6 and TRBJ2-3; 12 bases agree with TRBD2. The CDR3 has 13 residues. The germline CDR1 and CDR2 sequences are SGHDT and YYEEEE.

The rearrangement uses TRBV14 and TRBJ2-7; D is ambiguous. Per the germline V gene, CDR1 is SGHDN and CDR2 is FVKESK. The V end was cut by 5 bases, the J end by 1 base, with 6 bases between. CDR3 size: 12 residues. This CDR3 is CASSSSSYEQYF. CDR3 sequence (DNA): TGTGCCAGCAGCTCATCATCCTACGAGCAGTACTTC.

In its sample, this clone was seen once. The rearrangement joins TRBV7-9 to TRBJ1-1; no reliable D call. Germline V gene sequence: CDR1 SEHNR, CDR2 FQNEAQ (reference sequence). Trimming pared 7 bases from V and 1 base from J, leaving 4 bases between. This CDR3 spans 11 amino acids. CDR3 sequence (DNA): TGTGCCAGCACCAAGAACACTGAAGCTTTCTTT. Translated, it gives CASTKNTEAFF.

The DNA for the CDR3 is TGTGCTAGTGGTTTGGCCCCCGGGACAGCGAACACCGGGGAGCTGTTTTTT. Protein sequence: CASGLAPGTANTGELFF. This sequence joins TRBV12-5 and TRBJ2-2; 7 bases fit TRBD1. The V segment lost 1 base and the J segment 0 bases; nucleotides outside the gene matches: 5. This CDR3 region has 17 residues. The germline V gene has CDR1 LGHNT and CDR2 FRNRAP.

This sequence joins TRBV5-1 and TRBJ1-2; TRBD1 might be the D (5 bases). The CDR3 totals 16 residues. Germline CDR1 and CDR2: SGHRS and YFSETQ. V was cut by 2 bases and J by 4 bases, with 18 bases left in between. This CDR3 is CASSFASGPSSYGYTF. The CDR3 nucleotides are TGCGCCAGCAGCTTTGCTTCAGGGCCATCATCCTATGGCTACACCTTC.

CDR3 residues: CASSRQGSTNEKLFF. The DNA of the CDR3 is TGCGCCAGCAGCAGACAGGGTTCGACTAATGAAAAACTGTTTTTT. The chain has TRBV5-1 and TRBJ1-4; 7 positions match TRBD1. This CDR3 comprises 15 residues. Germline V gene sequence: CDR1 SGHRS, CDR2 YFSETQ. Trimming removed 4 bases from V and 2 bases from J; junction bases left unmatched: 5.

The rearrangement joins TRBV19 to TRBJ2-7; 9 bases are shared with TRBD1. Trimming at V came to 6 bases and at J to 2 bases, leaving 5 bases not matched to a gene. This CDR3 has 14 residues. Per the germline V gene, CDR1 is LNHDA and CDR2 is SQIVND (reference sequence). In DNA form, the CDR3 reads TGTGCCAGTAGACCATGGACAGGGGCCTACGAGCAGTACTTC. This codes for CASRPWTGAYEQYF.

In its sample, this clone was seen a few times. The chain combines TRBV18 with TRBJ2-7; TRBD2 agrees at 13 bases. The V gene end was trimmed by 3 bases and the J gene end by 0 bases; junction bases not matched to a gene: 8. The germline CDR1 and CDR2 sequences are KGHSH and LQKENI. The CDR3 covers 18 residues. CDR3 amino acids: CASSPLTSGRTISYEQYF. In DNA form, the CDR3 reads TGTGCCAGCTCACCTCTGACTAGCGGGAGGACTATCTCCTACGAGCAGTACTTC. Looking up the rest from reference TRBV18 and TRBJ2-7 gives the full variable domain: NAGVMQNPRHLVRRRGQEARLRCSPMKGHSHVYWYRQLPEEGLKFMVYLQKENIIDESGMPKERFSAEFPKEGPSILRIQQVVRGDSAAYFCASSPLTSGRTISYEQYFGPGTRLTVT.

The rearrangement uses TRBV19 and TRBJ2-5; D unresolved. This CDR3 contains 15 residues. The V end was cut by 5 bases, the J end by 2 bases, with 15 bases between. CDR1 is LNHDA and CDR2 is SQIVND in the germline V gene (reference sequence). The chain's CDR3 is CASSPRHLGQETQYF. Here the CDR3 DNA reads TGTGCCAGTAGTCCTCGACACCTTGGGCAAGAGACCCAGTACTTC. Looking up the rest from reference TRBV19 and TRBJ2-5 gives the full variable domain: DGGITQSPKYLFRKEGQNVTLSCEQNLNHDAMYWYRQDPGQGLRLIYYSQIVNDFQKGDIAEGYSVSREKKESFPLTVTSAQKNPTAFYLCASSPRHLGQETQYFGPGTRLLVL.

This chain joins TRBV28 and TRBJ1-2; D not certain. V was trimmed by 5 bases and J by 6 bases, leaving 16 bases between them. The CDR3 runs to 14 residues. In germline, CDR1 is MDHEN, CDR2 SYDVKM. The CDR3 bases are TGTGCCAGCAGTCCCGGGGTCCCCCACCATGGCTACACCTTC. Translated: CASSPGVPHHGYTF.

The rearrangement links TRBV5-6 to TRBJ1-3; 8 positions match TRBD1. The CDR3 loop spans 15 amino acids. Trimming cost V 4 bases and J 1 base; bases outside gene matches: 4. The germline CDR1 and CDR2 sequences are SGHDT and YYEEEE. CDR3 sequence reads: CASSITGGSGNTIYF. The CDR3 DNA reads as TGTGCCAGCAGCATAACAGGGGGATCTGGAAACACCATATATTTT.

The chain links TRBV6-5 to TRBJ2-1; 10 nucleotides match TRBD2. CDR1 is MNHEY, CDR2 SVGAGI, per germline. This CDR3 region has 15 residues. V was pared by 0 bases and J by 5 bases, with 1 base of the junction left unmatched. Here the CDR3 DNA reads TGTGCCAGCAGTTACTCGGGACTAGCGAACAATGAGCAGTTCTTC. Translating gives CASSYSGLANNEQFF.

The chain recombines TRBV7-2 with TRBJ2-1; the match to TRBD2 covers 13 bases. The CDR3 runs 18 residues. Germline V gene lookup returns CDR1 SGHTA and CDR2 FQGNSA. V trimming: 5 bases; J trimming: 2 bases; junction bases outside the gene matches: 9. The CDR3 region has the DNA TGTGCCAGCAGCCCACGGACTAGCGGGGGTAGCACCTACAATGAGCAGTTCTTC. Translation: CASSPRTSGGSTYNEQFF.